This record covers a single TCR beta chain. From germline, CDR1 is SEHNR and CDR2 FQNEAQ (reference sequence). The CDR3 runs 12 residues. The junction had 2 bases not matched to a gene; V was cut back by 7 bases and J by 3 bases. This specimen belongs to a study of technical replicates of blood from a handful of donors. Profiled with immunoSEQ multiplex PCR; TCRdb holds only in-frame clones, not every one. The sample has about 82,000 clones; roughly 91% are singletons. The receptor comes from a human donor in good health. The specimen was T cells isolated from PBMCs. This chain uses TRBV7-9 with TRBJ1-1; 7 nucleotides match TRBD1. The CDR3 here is CASTDRDTEAFF. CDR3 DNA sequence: TGTGCCAGCACAGACAGGGACACTGAAGCTTTCTTT.